This TCR beta chain originates from a study of OX40 agonist ivuxolimab in advanced cancers. Study-wide points: Undetermined was the antigen specificity of the expanded peripheral T cells.

With regard to this clone: Antigen unknown.

The repertoire was sequenced with immunoSEQ multiplex PCR; TCRdb's copy has only in-frame clones and lacks some. Of tens of thousands of clones listed, about 87% are singletons. The CDR3 is 15 amino acids. The ends were cut back, 4 bases at V and 4 bases at J, with 17 bases in the middle. Germline CDR1 reads SGHDT; CDR2 reads YYEEEE. Drawing of blood for sampling happened at baseline, at cycle 4 day 1, and at cycle 7 day 1. The sample consisted of CD4+ or CD8+ T cells sorted from blood, taken in a trial of the OX40 agonist ivuxolimab. The clonotype was recovered from an adult with an advanced solid tumor such as melanoma, head and neck, liver or kidney cancer. This rearrangement joins TRBV5-6 to TRBJ2-5; tentatively, D is TRBD2 (6 bases). Here the CDR3 reads CASSRGRPGGETQYF. The CDR3 DNA reads TGTGCCAGCAGCCGAGGACGACCCGGGGGAGAGACCCAGTACTTC.